Sequencing of this TCR beta chain was carried out in a study of blood T cells in healthy people across ages. They isolated at least 6 million PBMCs from each sample. Study-wide results and caveats: Age showed a roughly linear inverse relationship with TCR beta diversity per million T cells.

With a J-beta primer mix and a sample-barcoded 5' primer, a second PCR ran about 7 to 11 cycles. With 12 random nucleotides, a template-switch adaptor tagged each individual cDNA molecule. TCRdb processed the 5' RACE reads anew with MiXCR; each CDR3 protein has one entry. The sample lists 1.5 million to 2 million distinct CDR3 sequences; 30% to 40% were seen once. Germline CDR1 and CDR2: SGHTA and FQGNSA. With 5 bases removed from V and 7 bases from J, the gap between germline ends came to 20 bases. The CDR3 spans 15 residues. Notes on this clonotype: The target antigen is unknown.

This receptor was identified in a human donor in good health. The chain links TRBV7-2 to TRBJ1-2; the D gene is possibly TRBD1 (6 bases). The sample taken for sequencing was blood. CDR3 DNA sequence: TGTGCCAGCAGCCGCGTTAAGGATCCAGGGGTTGGCTACACCTTC. This gives the protein CASSRVKDPGVGYTF.